This TCR beta chain was captured in a study of PD-1 blockade in classical Hodgkin lymphoma (dated by TCRdb to the early 2020s). With regard to the full study: Nivolumab dosing was 3 mg/kg intravenously every 2 weeks, continuing until either disease progression or unacceptable toxicity. A peripheral blood immune signature of response to PD-1 blockade in classical Hodgkin lymphoma was defined using TCR beta sequencing and CyTOF.

Study-wide findings and limitations: Diversity was lower in patients who began nivolumab less than 1 year after ASCT, so these patients were left out of later analyses to avoid confounding by immune reconstitution. The study was limited to a single clinical trial cohort, and causes of repertoire differences, possibly disease activity or prior therapy, remained undefined. Newly diagnosed patients were reported to have lower baseline TCR diversity than healthy donors, and relapsed/refractory patients were reported to have lower baseline TCR diversity still. Baseline diversity similar to that of newly diagnosed patients was observed in trial patients achieving complete response, whereas significantly lower diversity was observed in partial responders and progressors. CD4+ but not CD8+ TCR diversity rose significantly by C4D1 (p=0.0027 vs p=0.16), most apparent in complete responders (p=0.02).

The CDR3 covers 13 residues, taking in both the cysteine and the phenylalanine. The sequence is cut down to CDR3 DNA, 39 bases in frame from base 1. V is reduced by 5 bases and J by 2 bases, leaving a spacing of 7 bases between them. The germline V gene (reference sequence) specifies MNHNY as CDR1 and SVGAGI as CDR2. Genomic DNA was extracted with the Qiagen DNeasy kit from unsorted PBMCs and from negatively selected CD4+ and CD8+ fractions. Using primers that anneal to V and J segments, immunoSEQ multiplex PCR amplified the TCR beta CDR3 regions. A synthetic immune receptor repertoire was used to minimize amplification bias, and remaining bias was computationally removed after sequencing. Turning to the authors' computational methods: Custom Python scripts were used to quantify repertoire diversity as the Shannon entropy index. Unsorted, CD4+ and CD8+ repertoires were analyzed separately, except in combined analyses where CD4+ and CD8+ sequences were merged in silico. A clone was considered expanded if an increase in frequency of at least 2-fold after treatment relative to C1D1 was found, and a pseudocount of 0.5 was applied to clones undetected at baseline. Clones with 0 or 1 copy at C1D1 were defined as singleton clones, while clones with 2 or more copies were defined as non-singleton clones. Clones expanded in unsorted samples were assigned a CD4+, CD8+ or unknown annotation through matching of protein sequences in sorted samples from the same patient. Diversity changes from C1D1 to C4D1 were tested in paired samples using Wilcoxon tests. Held by TCRdb, this immuneACCESS table contains in-frame sequences only and omits some clones. Under half of the omission traces to an unresolved V gene where checked; the cause of the rest is unknown. V, J and clone size were drawn from that table, and D and trimming were deduced from the DNA. The sample table contains about 93,000 clones; only one count was recorded for around 80% of them. The biggest ten clones account for about 9.4% of the sample.

The sample's time point label is to be understood as: cycle 4 day 1 (C4D1), after less than seven weeks of nivolumab. Relapse after autologous stem cell transplantation had occurred in all trial patients, and cohorts A, B and C were distinguished by prior brentuximab vedotin exposure. The trial cohort included 55 to 60 patients with relapsed/refractory classical Hodgkin lymphoma, and each patient had a best overall response of complete response, partial response or progressive disease. In the multi-cohort phase II CheckMate 205 trial, trial patients received single-agent nivolumab. An independent review committee assessed best overall response by applying the 2007 International Working Group response criteria. Trial PBMCs were collected just before the start of nivolumab (C1D1) and during therapy at cycle 2 day 1 and cycle 4 day 1. After peripheral blood was drawn into 8 mL Vacutainer Cell Preparation Tubes, PBMCs were isolated by centrifugation and then cryopreserved.

On this clone: Its antigen is currently not known. Base-call qualities are not available, and no considerably larger clone is one nucleotide away. Other DNA sequences from this sample encode an identical CDR3 as well.

The V and J genes are TRBV6-6 and TRBJ1-5, with the D gene call left open. This material consisted of peripheral blood mononuclear cells (PBMCs), taken before the fourth cycle of nivolumab. This TCR was recovered from a human donor with classical Hodgkin lymphoma. The DNA reads TGTGCCAGCAGTCCATCCGGCAATCAGCCCCAGCATTTT. Protein translation: CASSPSGNQPQHF.